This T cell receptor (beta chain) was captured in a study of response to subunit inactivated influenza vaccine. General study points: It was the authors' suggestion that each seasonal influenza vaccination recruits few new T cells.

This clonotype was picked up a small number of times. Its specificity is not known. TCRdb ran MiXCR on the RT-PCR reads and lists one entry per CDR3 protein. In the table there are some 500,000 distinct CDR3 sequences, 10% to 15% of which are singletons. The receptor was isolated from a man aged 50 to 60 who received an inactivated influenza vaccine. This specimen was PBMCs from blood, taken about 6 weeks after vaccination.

The CDR3 bases are TGCGCCAGCAGCTTGGGTGGGGACAGACTACCCTACGAGCAGTACTTC. Its translation is CASSLGGDRLPYEQYF. The genes are TRBV5-1 and TRBJ2-7, with 7 bases fitting TRBD1. J was trimmed by 2 bases and V by 0 bases; bases with no gene match: 8. Looked up from germline, CDR1 is SGHRS and CDR2 is YFSETQ. CDR3 length equals 16 residues.